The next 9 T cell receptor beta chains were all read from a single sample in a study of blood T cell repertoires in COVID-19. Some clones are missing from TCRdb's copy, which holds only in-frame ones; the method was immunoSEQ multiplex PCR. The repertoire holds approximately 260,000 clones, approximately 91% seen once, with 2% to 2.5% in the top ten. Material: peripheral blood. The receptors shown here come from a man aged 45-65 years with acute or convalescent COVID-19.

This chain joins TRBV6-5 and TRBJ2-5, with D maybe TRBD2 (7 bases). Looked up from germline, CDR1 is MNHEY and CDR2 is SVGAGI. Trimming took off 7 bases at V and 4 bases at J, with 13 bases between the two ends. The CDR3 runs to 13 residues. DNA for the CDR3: TGTGCCAGCATTAGGGGGGGCCCAGAGACCCAGTACTTC. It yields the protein CASIRGGPETQYF.

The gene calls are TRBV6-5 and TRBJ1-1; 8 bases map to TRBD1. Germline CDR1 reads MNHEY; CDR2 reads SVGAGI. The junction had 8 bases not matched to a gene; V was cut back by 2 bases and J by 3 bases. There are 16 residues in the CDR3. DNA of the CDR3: TGTGCCAGCAGTTACCGGCTGGACAGGGAAGACACTGAAGCTTTCTTT. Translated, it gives CASSYRLDREDTEAFF.

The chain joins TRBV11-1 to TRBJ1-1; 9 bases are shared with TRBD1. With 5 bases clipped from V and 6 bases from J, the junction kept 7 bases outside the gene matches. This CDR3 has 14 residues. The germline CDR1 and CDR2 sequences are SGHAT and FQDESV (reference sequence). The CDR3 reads CASSHGQGKAEAFF. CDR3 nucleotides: TGTGCCAGCAGCCATGGACAGGGGAAGGCTGAAGCTTTCTTT.

CDR3 region: CASSSRDSLNEKLFF. The CDR3 nucleotides are TGTGCCAGCAGCTCCCGGGACAGCCTTAATGAAAAACTGTTTTTT. The chain employs TRBV5-8 and TRBJ1-4; 7 bases match TRBD1. The germline V gene has CDR1 SGHTS and CDR2 YDEGEE. CDR3 length: 15 amino acids. The V gene end was trimmed by 3 bases and the J gene end by 4 bases; junction bases not matched to a gene: 6.

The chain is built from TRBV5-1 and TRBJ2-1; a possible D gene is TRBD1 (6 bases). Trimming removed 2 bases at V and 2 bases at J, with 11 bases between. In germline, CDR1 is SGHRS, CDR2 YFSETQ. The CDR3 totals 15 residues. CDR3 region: CASSLTGSTYNEQFF. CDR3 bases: TGCGCCAGCAGCTTAACAGGGTCTACCTACAATGAGCAGTTCTTC.

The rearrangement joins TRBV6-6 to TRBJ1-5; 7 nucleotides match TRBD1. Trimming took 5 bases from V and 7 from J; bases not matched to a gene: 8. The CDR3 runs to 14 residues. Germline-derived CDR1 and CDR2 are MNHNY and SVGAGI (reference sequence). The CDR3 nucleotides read TGTGCCAGCAGTGCGGCAGGGGGGATCCAGCCCCAGCATTTT. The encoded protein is CASSAAGGIQPQHF.

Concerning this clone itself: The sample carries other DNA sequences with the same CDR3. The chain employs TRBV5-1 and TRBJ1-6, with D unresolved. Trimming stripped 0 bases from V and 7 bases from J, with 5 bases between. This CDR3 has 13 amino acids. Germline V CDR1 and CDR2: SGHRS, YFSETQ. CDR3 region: CASSLDRNSPLHF. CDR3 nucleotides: TGCGCCAGCAGCTTGGATCGGAATTCACCCCTCCACTTT.

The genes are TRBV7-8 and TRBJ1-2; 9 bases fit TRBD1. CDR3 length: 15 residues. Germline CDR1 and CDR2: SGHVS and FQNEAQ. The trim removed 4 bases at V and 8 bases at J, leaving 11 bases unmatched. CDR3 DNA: TGTGCCAGCAGCTCATTACAGGGGGCGCGGCAGGGCTACACCTTC. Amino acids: CASSSLQGARQGYTF.

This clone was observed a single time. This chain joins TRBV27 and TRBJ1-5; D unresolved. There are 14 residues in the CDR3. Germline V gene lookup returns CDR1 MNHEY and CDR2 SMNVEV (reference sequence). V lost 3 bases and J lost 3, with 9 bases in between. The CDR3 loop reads CASSFSGLNQPQHF. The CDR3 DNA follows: TGTGCCAGCAGTTTCAGCGGTCTCAATCAGCCCCAGCATTTT.